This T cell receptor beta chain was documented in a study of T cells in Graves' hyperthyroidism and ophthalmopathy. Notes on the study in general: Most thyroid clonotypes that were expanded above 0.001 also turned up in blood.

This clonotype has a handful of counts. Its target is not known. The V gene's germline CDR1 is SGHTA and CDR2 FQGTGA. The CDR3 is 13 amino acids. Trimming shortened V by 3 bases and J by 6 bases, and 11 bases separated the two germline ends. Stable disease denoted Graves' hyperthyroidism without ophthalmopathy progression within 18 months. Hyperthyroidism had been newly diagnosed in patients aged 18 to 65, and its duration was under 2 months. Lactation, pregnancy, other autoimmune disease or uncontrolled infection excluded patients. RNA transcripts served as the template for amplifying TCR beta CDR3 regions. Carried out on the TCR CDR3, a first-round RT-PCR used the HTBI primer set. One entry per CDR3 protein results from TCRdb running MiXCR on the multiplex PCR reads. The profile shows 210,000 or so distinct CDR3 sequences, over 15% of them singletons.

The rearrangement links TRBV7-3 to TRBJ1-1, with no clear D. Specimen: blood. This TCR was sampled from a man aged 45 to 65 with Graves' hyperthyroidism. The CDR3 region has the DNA TGTGCCAGCAGCTTGTCCGGGATCGCTGAAGCTTTCTTT. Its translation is CASSLSGIAEAFF.